The rows below give T cell receptor beta chains drawn from one sample of a study of blood T cell repertoires in COVID-19. Clones were sequenced by immunoSEQ multiplex PCR, and TCRdb holds only the in-frame ones, with some missing. The table records about 250,000 clones, around nine tenths of them present only once. The sequenced material came from peripheral blood. These receptors all stem from a woman aged 55 to 70 who had recovered from COVID-19. The conserved cysteine and the conserved F or W are not part of the CDR3 here. A D gene is named only where the DNA matches it firmly. Clone size is shown for a subset of rows, as once, few, many or a class of expanded clone.

>TRBJ2-2|TRBD1|NA|TRBV24-1
ATSDPTGGFIAGELF
>TRBJ2-2|NA|once|TRBV18
ASSPRQANTGELF
>TRBJ1-5|TRBD1|NA|TRBV4-1
ASSLRTGQSSNQPQH
>TRBJ2-3|TRBD2|NA|TRBV7-9
ASSLGRGAERTDTQY
>TRBJ1-5|TRBD1|NA|TRBV7-9
ASSSDRDGSNQPQH
>TRBJ2-1|TRBD2|NA|TRBV5-1
ASSGSAIAGDYNEQF
>TRBJ1-3|NA|NA|TRBV7-2
ASSPGIRNTIY
>TRBJ1-3|NA|NA|TRBV13
ASTNWVGQASGNTIY
>TRBJ1-2|NA|NA|TRBV27
ASSLGGGDGYT
>TRBJ2-5|NA|once|TRBV7-8
ASSPLVMSETQY
>TRBJ1-2|NA|few|TRBV28
ASSFSLNFYGYT
>TRBJ1-6|TRBD1|NA|TRBV19
ASSAGQGTNSPLH
>TRBJ1-2|NA|NA|TRBV24-1
ATSDSSRGVHT
>TRBJ1-5|NA|NA|TRBV19
ASSEVHNQPQH
>TRBJ1-3|NA|NA|TRBV27
ASSSQGWEPGNTIY
>TRBJ2-1|TRBD1|NA|TRBV10-3
AISVGTGGSSSYNEQF
>TRBJ1-3|TRBD1|NA|TRBV2
ASSWTGRNTIY
>TRBJ1-1|NA|NA|TRBV4-1
ASSQGIGESTEAF
>TRBJ2-3|NA|NA|TRBV6-5
ASSYSIEASTDTQY
>TRBJ1-6|TRBD1|NA|TRBV9
ASSPQQGAPNSPLH
>TRBJ2-1|NA|NA|TRBV7-2
ASSLNHRAPSSYNEQF
>TRBJ1-5|NA|NA|TRBV28
ASSFRSPTQPQH
>TRBJ2-7|NA|once|TRBV20-1
SASDPRGAAGEQY
>TRBJ2-1|NA|NA|TRBV2
ATLKRVNEQF
>TRBJ2-3|TRBD2|once|TRBV11-3
ASSLVVGGSTDTQY
>TRBJ2-2|TRBD1|NA|TRBV9
ASSVGLRTGGDTGELF
>TRBJ2-1|TRBD2|NA|TRBV28
ASVASGGSDEQF
>TRBJ1-4|NA|NA|TRBV24-1
ATSDPRQGGEKLF
>TRBJ2-3|NA|NA|TRBV7-2
TSSLSRADTQY
>TRBJ1-5|NA|NA|TRBV10-3
AISESGQSNQPQH
>TRBJ1-1|NA|NA|TRBV7-8
ASSLAQGGEAF
>TRBJ1-2|NA|NA|TRBV18
ASSSGRAVGYT
>TRBJ2-3|NA|NA|TRBV5-1
ASSLVLGVTDTQY
>TRBJ1-2|NA|NA|TRBV10-2
ASSDWGLTYGYT
>TRBJ2-3|TRBD2|NA|TRBV5-6
ASSLGLAGASTQY
>TRBJ2-3|TRBD1|once|TRBV29-1
SVPPGQLTNTQY
>TRBJ2-7|NA|NA|TRBV29-1
SATKGVYEQY
>TRBJ2-7|NA|NA|TRBV19
ASRTHAGPTYEQY
>TRBJ1-2|TRBD1|NA|TRBV2
AKNLDRDVYGYT
>TRBJ1-5|NA|NA|TRBV5-1
ASSLTQGRNQPQH
>TRBJ2-5|NA|NA|TRBV18
ASSPSLLETQY
>TRBJ2-3|NA|NA|TRBV6-2/TRBV6-3
ASSSRRETDTQY
>TRBJ1-1|TRBD1|NA|TRBV14
ASSTTGATEAF
>TRBJ2-2|TRBD1|NA|TRBV28
ASSFLTGRVEYTGELF
>TRBJ2-3|TRBD2|once|TRBV19
ASSVTSGVSTDTQY
>TRBJ1-5|TRBD1|once|TRBV7-8
ASSQQGAQSNQPQH
>TRBJ2-2|TRBD1|NA|TRBV19
ASSASGGPNTGELF
>TRBJ1-3|NA|NA|TRBV28
ASSLTWGVWNTIY
>TRBJ1-4|TRBD1|NA|TRBV9
ASSVGGQTNEKLF
>TRBJ2-4|NA|NA|TRBV28
ASRWRLAKNIQY
>TRBJ1-6|TRBD1|NA|TRBV9
ASSVEPGGNSPLH
>TRBJ1-2|TRBD1|NA|TRBV28
ASRRTGDYGYT
>TRBJ2-3|NA|NA|TRBV14
ASSQVKGAGGSTDTQY